This TCR beta chain stems from a study of CD8 T cells in Susac syndrome (dated 2019 in TCRdb). Study-wide context: Whether CD8+ T cell activation and differentiation in Susac syndrome was antigen driven was tested using repertoire sequencing. The study compared CD8+ T cell repertoire clonality among 12 healthy donors, around 14 Susac syndrome patients and fewer than 19 multiple sclerosis patients.

RNA was extracted with the RNeasy kit and roughly 0.45 to 1 ug was reverse transcribed using random hexamers. The immunoSEQ multiplex PCR assay, covering 54 Vbeta and 13 Jbeta segments, was used to amplify TCR beta CDR3 regions. PCR amplification bias was corrected using a synthetic template baseline for primer optimization and computational correction. The paper's processing steps were these. Only productive sequences were kept, with reads annotated to V, D and J genes according to IMGT and analyzed in immunoSEQ Analyzer. Clonality was calculated as one minus the Shannon entropy normalized by log2 of the number of productive unique sequences. For each patient and control, public and private clones were evaluated among the 100 most prevalent clones. Clones were defined as Susac-specific if absent from the healthy and MS cohorts, from roughly 1,100 published viral clones and from other ImmuneACCESS disease sequences. TCRdb reanalyzed the raw reads on its own, using fastp at Q25 for trimming and MiXCR for clone calling, and kept in-frame beta chains. A single entry per CDR3 protein holds the most common genes and DNA from its merged rows. TCRdb, not the original authors, processed these V and J calls. Within this sample are 250,000 to 350,000 distinct CDR3 sequences, with approximately 85% of them counted one time only. In total, the top ten clones hold about 0.11% of the sample.

Peripheral blood CD8+ and CD4+ T cells from healthy donors, Susac syndrome patients and multiple sclerosis patients were profiled by high-throughput TCR beta sequencing. Multiple sclerosis controls were treatment-naive patients with stable or active relapsing-remitting disease fulfilling revised McDonald criteria. Bulk CD8+ and CD4+ T cells were purified magnetically by negative isolation, whereas CD8+ TEMRA cells were enriched by FACS. Blood was collected in EDTA tubes and processed within 24 hours, with PBMCs isolated through density gradient centrifugation. PBMCs intended for TCR sequencing were frozen in liquid nitrogen and were later thawed in a 37 degrees C water bath. Purity of sorted or isolated CD4+, CD8+ and CD8+ TEMRA cells was at least 90%. Study-wide findings and limitations: The number of individuals in the TCR sequencing and HLA analysis was acknowledged as relatively small.

Cut back by 2 bases and 3 bases, the V and J ends lie 18 bases apart. Based on the germline V gene (reference sequence), the CDR1 and CDR2 sequences are GTSNPN and SVGIG. Taken from cysteine to phenylalanine, the CDR3 has 16 residues. Only the CDR3 DNA is retained, 48 bases long and in frame from the first base. Worth noting for this clonotype: It lacks a known antigen. Within one base of it there is no much larger clone, and no base qualities were kept.

Sequencing was carried out using CD8+ T cells from PBMCs. The TCR comes from a human donor with multiple sclerosis. The chain couples TRBV30 to TRBJ2-3; TRBD2 is a weak D gene call, 5 bases matching. The DNA reads as follows: TGTGCCTGGAGTACCCCAGCGGTGGTGGTGACAGATACGCAGTATTTT. This yields the protein CAWSTPAVVVTDTQYF.